What follows are 32 T cell receptor beta chains derived from one specimen sequenced in a study of Graves' ophthalmopathy and Graves' hyperthyroidism. Investigators amplified TCR beta CDR3 regions from RNA transcripts. The workflow started with a first-round RT-PCR run with HTBI primers and then moved on to a second-round multiplex PCR. Using its own MiXCR run on the multiplex PCR reads, TCRdb lists one record per CDR3 protein. The profile shows about 220,000 distinct CDR3 sequences, under 25% of them singletons. Sequenced sample: peripheral blood. The receptors were gathered from a woman in her fifties or sixties with Graves' ophthalmopathy.

This clonotype was detected many times. The chain employs TRBV12-3 or TRBV12-4 and TRBJ2-7; 8 bases align to TRBD1. J lost 2 bases, V lost 6 bases, and 3 bases had no gene match. This CDR3 comprises 13 residues. The CDR3 coding sequence is TGTGCCAGCAGAAGACAGGGGCCCTACGAGCAGTACTTC. As protein: CASRRQGPYEQYF.

This clonotype was picked up many times. The junction does not match germline at one end; this may be a read error. The chain is built from TRBV2 and TRBJ1-5; no clear D. The CDR3 spans 13 residues. Per the germline V gene, CDR1 is SNHLY and CDR2 is FYNNEI. The CDR3 reads CASSDGSHQPQHF. CDR3 nucleotides: TGTGCCAGCAGTGATGGTAGCCATCAGCCCCAGCATTTT.

The chain combines TRBV19 with TRBJ1-1; TRBD1 is a possible D gene (6 bases). V was pared by 2 bases and J by 5 bases, with 18 bases between. Germline V gives CDR1 LNHDA, CDR2 SQIVND (reference sequence). The CDR3 loop spans 16 amino acids. The CDR3, as DNA: TGTGCCAGTAGTATAACGGTTCCGGGGGCGGGAACTGAAGCTTTCTTT. It yields the protein CASSITVPGAGTEAFF.

This clonotype has at least ten counts. This clone may be a read error of a much larger clone one base away. Without the conserved terminal phenylalanine or tryptophan, this CDR3 likely stems from a read error. V is TRBV6-5 and J is TRBJ1-1; D gene unclear. The germline V gene has CDR1 MNHEY and CDR2 SVGAGI. Trimming left V 2 bases short and J 0 bases short, with 4 bases between. This CDR3 region has 13 residues. CDR3 sequence reads: CASSYDMNTEAFS. CDR3 bases: TGTGCCAGCAGTTACGATATGAACACTGAAGCTTTCTCT.

There are a few counts of this clonotype. The chain combines TRBV12-3 or TRBV12-4 with TRBJ2-2, with D perhaps given as TRBD1 or TRBD2 (6 bases each). V was clipped by 6 bases and J by 2 bases, with 13 bases between them. This CDR3 is built from 15 residues. This CDR3 is CASRPGAENTGELFF. Here the CDR3 DNA reads TGTGCCAGCAGACCGGGGGCCGAAAACACCGGGGAGCTGTTTTTT.

In this sample, this clonotype turned up many times. The genes are TRBV6-1 and TRBJ1-2; D might be TRBD1 (6 bases). Trimming stripped 3 bases from V and 5 bases from J, with 16 bases between. This CDR3 contains 15 residues. Germline V lookup: CDR1 MNHNS, CDR2 SASEGT. CDR3: CASSEDSAGRYGYTF. CDR3 sequence (DNA): TGTGCCAGCAGTGAGGACAGTGCCGGTCGGTATGGCTACACCTTC.

This clonotype was recorded at least ten times. CDR3 residues: CASSFQGALGSSYEQYF. The CDR3 region has the DNA TGTGCCAGCAGTTTCCAGGGCGCTTTGGGAAGCTCCTACGAGCAGTACTTC. The chain joins TRBV12-3 or TRBV12-4 to TRBJ2-7; tentatively, D is TRBD1 (5 bases). This CDR3 region has 17 residues. Trimming cost V 3 bases and J 0 bases, with 18 bases left between them.

This clonotype was counted many times. Given a much more abundant clone one base away, this may be a read error. The genes are TRBV12-3 or TRBV12-4 and TRBJ1-2, with TRBD1 identical over 11 bases. The CDR3 length is 13 residues. The CDR3 spells CASSSDRGHGCTF. CDR3 coding DNA: TGTGCCAGCAGTTCGGACAGGGGGCATGGCTGCACCTTC.

This clonotype was counted many times. The chain combines TRBV2 with TRBJ2-7; tentatively, D is TRBD1 or TRBD2 (5 bases each). CDR1 is SNHLY and CDR2 is FYNNEI in the germline V gene. V was pared by 7 bases and J by 4 bases, with 14 bases between. The CDR3 has 13 residues. The CDR3 DNA follows: TGTGCCAGCACCGGGACCGAAGATTACGAGCAGTACTTC. It codes for CASTGTEDYEQYF.

This clonotype appeared a few times. This rearrangement joins TRBV5-1 to TRBJ1-1; weak D call: TRBD1 (5 bases). Germline CDR1 SGHRS, CDR2 YFSETQ. There are 15 residues in the CDR3. Trimming removed 3 bases at V and 5 bases at J, with 17 bases between. The CDR3 is CASSSLGNKGTEAFF. DNA for the CDR3: TGCGCCAGCAGCTCCTTGGGTAACAAGGGGACTGAAGCTTTCTTT. Together with reference TRBV5-1 and TRBJ1-1, the CDR3 gives the full variable domain: KAGVTQTPRYLIKTRGQQVTLSCSPISGHRSVSWYQQTPGQGLQFLFEYFSETQRNKGNFPGRFSGRQFSNSRSEMNVSTLELGDSALYLCASSSLGNKGTEAFFGQGTRLTVV.

This clonotype was counted ten times or more. V is TRBV20-1 and J is TRBJ2-7; 7 bases are a match to TRBD2. The CDR3 extends over 14 amino acids. The germline gives CDR1 DFQATT, CDR2 SNEGSKA (reference sequence). V was clipped by 3 bases and J by 3 bases; unmatched bases: 8. The CDR3, as DNA: TGCAGTGCTAGTGGGGCTAGCGGTTTCTACGAGCAGTACTTC. This sequence encodes CSASGASGFYEQYF.

The rearrangement uses TRBV18 and TRBJ2-5; 7 nucleotides align to TRBD1. The CDR3 loop spans 15 amino acids. Trimming at V came to 0 bases and at J to 4 bases, leaving 5 bases not matched to a gene. Germline loops: CDR1 KGHSH, CDR2 LQKENI. The CDR3 region has the DNA TGTGCCAGCTCACCACCTACAGGGGTTGGAGAGACCCAGTACTTC. Residues: CASSPPTGVGETQYF. The full variable domain, its missing parts supplied by reference TRBV18 and TRBJ2-5, is NAGVMQNPRHLVRRRGQEARLRCSPMKGHSHVYWYRQLPEEGLKFMVYLQKENIIDESGMPKERFSAEFPKEGPSILRIQQVVRGDSAAYFCASSPPTGVGETQYFGPGTRLLVL.

This clonotype was found once. The chain carries TRBV3-1 and TRBJ2-7; 8 bases fit TRBD2. Germline assignment: CDR1 LGHDT and CDR2 YNNKEL (reference sequence). V gave up 3 bases and J gave up 2 bases; unmatched junction bases: 9. The CDR3 is made up of 16 amino acids. The CDR3 DNA sequence: TGTGCCAGCAGCCATTACTACGGGAGGGATGCCTACGAGCAGTACTTC. It yields the protein CASSHYYGRDAYEQYF.

The table lists this clonotype with many counts. The chain couples TRBV6-1 to TRBJ1-5, with unresolved D. V was clipped by 7 bases and J by 1 base, with 8 bases between them. Germline V gives CDR1 MNHNS, CDR2 SASEGT. The CDR3 spans 13 residues. This CDR3 is CASTTGSNQPQHF. CDR3 DNA: TGTGCCAGCACCACCGGGAGCAATCAGCCCCAGCATTTT.

This sequence joins TRBV18 and TRBJ2-7; D perhaps matches TRBD2 (5 bases). The length of the CDR3 is 14 residues. V was clipped by 3 bases and J by 2 bases, with 11 bases between them. CDR1 and CDR2 from the germline V gene are KGHSH and LQKENI. In DNA, the CDR3 is TGTGCCAGCTCACCTCGCGGGCAGACCTACGAGCAGTACTTC. Protein sequence: CASSPRGQTYEQYF.

This clonotype has ten or more counts. The V call is TRBV2, the J call TRBJ2-5; a possible D gene is TRBD1 (5 bases). Trimming pared 6 bases from V and 1 base from J, leaving 9 bases between. CDR3 length: 13 amino acids. Germline V gene data show CDR1 as SNHLY and CDR2 as FYNNEI. CDR3 sequence (DNA): TGTGCCAGCAGAAGACAGCCCCAAGAGACCCAGTACTTC. Residues: CASRRQPQETQYF.

This clonotype appeared many times. This chain uses TRBV20-1 with TRBJ2-5, with 13 bases matching TRBD2. CDR3 length: 13 amino acids. Trimming cost V 6 bases and J 7 bases; bases outside gene matches: 5. Germline CDR1 DFQATT, CDR2 SNEGSKA (reference sequence). In nucleotides, the CDR3 is TGCAGTGCGGGGACTAGCGGGATGGGGACCCAGTACTTC. This encodes CSAGTSGMGTQYF.

This clonotype was seen many times. The chain employs TRBV19 and TRBJ1-1; 8 bases are a match to TRBD1. CDR3 length: 15 amino acids. Per germline, CDR1 LNHDA and CDR2 SQIVND (reference sequence). V shed 1 base, J shed 0 bases, and the junction held 1 base outside the gene matches. CDR3 sequence (DNA): TGTGCCAGTAGTATAGCAGGGGGCATGAACACTGAAGCTTTCTTT. Residues: CASSIAGGMNTEAFF.

This clonotype appeared many times. This chain joins TRBV20-1 and TRBJ2-5; 7 nucleotides align to TRBD2. The CDR3 consists of 15 residues. CDR1 is DFQATT, CDR2 SNEGSKA, per germline (reference sequence). CDR3 protein: CSSPQWEGWQETQYF. The CDR3 nucleotides read TGCAGCTCACCCCAGTGGGAGGGGTGGCAAGAGACCCAGTACTTC.

This chain links TRBV6-5 with TRBJ1-1; 8 bases align to TRBD1. The CDR3 has 15 amino acids. Unmatched junction bases numbered 9, after V lost 4 bases and J lost 5 bases. Germline CDR1 is MNHEY and CDR2 is SVGAGI. The CDR3: CASSFLQGDGTEAFF. As DNA, the CDR3 is TGTGCCAGCAGTTTTTTACAGGGGGATGGGACTGAAGCTTTCTTT.

The genes are TRBV6-2 or TRBV6-3 and TRBJ1-1; 11 bases agree with TRBD1. With V trimmed by 2 bases and J by 7 bases, 21 bases remained unmatched. Germline CDR1 reads MNHEY; CDR2 reads SVGEGT. The length of the CDR3 is 20 residues. CDR3 DNA: TGTGCCAGCAGTTACCACATATTCTCCGGGGACAGGGGGGATGAGGGTGAAGCTTTCTTT. This codes for CASSYHIFSGDRGDEGEAFF.

In this sample, this clonotype turned up many times. V usage is TRBV30 and J usage is TRBJ1-6, with 8 nucleotides matching TRBD1. Germline CDR1 reads GTSNPN; CDR2 reads SVGIG (reference sequence). The CDR3 sequence is 15 residues long. Trimming at V came to 0 bases and at J to 10 bases, leaving 8 bases not matched to a gene. The chain's CDR3 is CAWSVLTGVDSPLHF. CDR3 sequence (DNA): TGTGCCTGGAGTGTACTGACAGGGGTGGACTCACCCCTCCACTTT.

This clonotype was recorded at least ten times. A read error may be the cause here, since a much bigger clone is one base away. This chain joins TRBV6-2 or TRBV6-3 and TRBJ2-5; D remains ambiguous. Germline V CDR1 and CDR2: MNHEY, SVGEGT. V lost 0 bases and J lost 7, with 15 bases in between. The CDR3 has 15 amino acids. DNA for the CDR3: TGTGCCAGCAGTTACTCGGCCCCTTTATGGGCGACCCAGTACTTC. This gives the protein CASSYSAPLWATQYF.

This clonotype was detected ten times or more. The chain carries TRBV6-1 and TRBJ1-1; no clear D gene. Germline V gene data show CDR1 as MNHNS and CDR2 as SASEGT. Deletions cut 9 bases from V and 1 base from J, with 18 bases between. This CDR3 is 15 amino acids long. Here the CDR3 reads CASGVPRLGNTEAFF. The CDR3 DNA reads as TGTGCCAGTGGAGTCCCAAGGTTGGGGAACACTGAAGCTTTCTTT.

The chain recombines TRBV27 with TRBJ2-5; possibly TRBD2 for D (5 bases). Germline V gives CDR1 MNHEY, CDR2 SMNVEV (reference sequence). V lost 7 bases, J lost 13 bases, and 16 bases lay in between. This CDR3 has 11 residues. CDR3 in amino acids: CASTLDGEGYF. CDR3 coding DNA: TGTGCCAGCACCCTAGACGGAGAGGGGTACTTC.

This clonotype has at least ten counts. V usage is TRBV6-1 and J usage is TRBJ1-5; possible D gene TRBD1, 6 bases. Trimming took 6 bases from V and 7 from J, leaving 19 bases between them. CDR1 MNHNS and CDR2 SASEGT come from the germline V gene. The CDR3 is 15 residues long. The CDR3 sequence: CASSGHQGLSQPQHF. CDR3 DNA sequence: TGTGCCAGCAGCGGACATCAGGGGCTTAGCCAGCCCCAGCATTTT.

This clonotype was counted a few times. V is TRBV5-1 and J is TRBJ1-2; TRBD1 matches 7 bases. The J segment lost 7 bases and the V segment lost 4 bases, leaving 10 bases of the junction unmatched. The CDR3 has 14 residues. Germline V CDR1 and CDR2: SGHRS, YFSETQ. The CDR3 bases are TGCGCCAGCAGCCTCAGTGGGACAGAGGTTGGCTACACCTTC. Amino acids: CASSLSGTEVGYTF.

This clonotype was counted many times. V gene TRBV7-9 combines with J gene TRBJ2-2; no clear D. The CDR3 runs 15 residues. V was clipped by 0 bases and J by 1 base, with 6 bases between them. Germline loops: CDR1 SEHNR, CDR2 FQNEAQ (reference sequence). CDR3 in amino acids: CASSLAAGNTGELFF. The DNA of the CDR3 is TGTGCCAGCAGCTTAGCGGCAGGGAACACCGGGGAGCTGTTTTTT.

This clonotype was counted at least ten times. The junction shows a germline mismatch at one end, possibly a read error. J is TRBJ1-1 and V is TRBV7-6, with 12 bases identical to TRBD1. The germline V gene encodes CDR1 SGHVS and CDR2 FNYEAQ. The CDR3 runs to 16 residues. In DNA form, the CDR3 reads TGTGCCAGCAGCTCGGGACAGGGGGCAGGGAACACTGAAGCCTTCTTT. Protein sequence: CASSSGQGAGNTEAFF.

The genes are TRBV5-1 and TRBJ1-6; the D is unclear. CDR1 is SGHRS, CDR2 YFSETQ, per germline. The CDR3 has 16 residues. Trimming took off 0 bases at V and 0 bases at J, with 7 bases between the two ends. The CDR3 reads CASSLGGSSYNSPLHF. The CDR3 nucleotides read TGCGCCAGCAGCTTGGGAGGGAGCTCCTATAATTCACCCCTCCACTTT. Filled out from reference TRBV5-1 and TRBJ1-6, the complete variable domain reads KAGVTQTPRYLIKTRGQQVTLSCSPISGHRSVSWYQQTPGQGLQFLFEYFSETQRNKGNFPGRFSGRQFSNSRSEMNVSTLELGDSALYLCASSLGGSSYNSPLHFGNGTRLTVT.

With respect to this clonotype: A read error may be the cause here, since a much bigger clone is one base away. The rearrangement uses TRBV10-3 and TRBJ2-3; D may match TRBD1 or TRBD2 (5 bases each). The germline gives CDR1 ENHRY, CDR2 SYGVKD. The CDR3 extends over 15 amino acids. The V and J ends lost 5 bases and 2 bases respectively, with 14 bases between them. CDR3: CAISTTGRVTDTQYF. CDR3 bases: TGTGCCATCAGTACCACGGGACGAGTCACAGATACGCAGTATTTT.

In this sample, this clonotype turned up many times. This sequence joins TRBV27 and TRBJ1-5, with D tentatively TRBD1 (5 bases). This CDR3 is 15 amino acids long. Germline V lookup: CDR1 MNHEY, CDR2 SMNVEV (reference sequence). The V end lost 3 bases, the J end lost 5 bases, and 14 bases lay between the germline ends. CDR3 protein: CASSFLGGLDQPQHF. CDR3 sequence (DNA): TGTGCCAGCAGTTTCCTTGGGGGTTTGGATCAGCCCCAGCATTTT.